This TCR beta chain was sequenced during a study of identical twins (dated by TCRdb to the mid-2010s). For the wider study: The study deep-sequenced TCR alpha and beta repertoires from monozygotic twins, unrelated adults of various ages and cord blood to test whether fetal clonotypes persist. To rule out contamination, replicate twin experiments were performed at different times with different library preparation protocols. What the study reported, not specific to this receptor: Zero-insertion analyses could be partly confounded by invariant T cells such as MAIT and iNKT, though diverse VJ usage argued against such confounding for most clonotypes. Out-of-frame TCR alpha sequences shared between twins showed an excess of low generation-probability sequences compared with coincidental sharing between unrelated individuals. Fewer insertions were carried by abundant cord blood beta clonotypes, a similar but weaker trend appeared in young adult naive repertoires, and no such trend appeared in memory repertoires. In monozygotic twins, out-of-frame TCR alpha sharing was systematically underestimated by recombination models, although the models agreed with sharing between unrelated individuals. Because the same donors could not be followed over many years, the conclusions relied on cross-sectional statistical analysis. In beta out-of-frame sequences, excess twin sharing was weaker, because having fewer shared sequences lowered the signal-to-noise ratio.

Every donor was a healthy Caucasian. The twin cohort comprised three pairs of female monozygotic twins, all aged about 18 to 29 years. Positive isolation kits from Invitrogen were used to isolate the CD4+ and CD8+ T cell populations. There are 13 amino acids in the CDR3, from cysteine to phenylalanine inclusive. The retained sequence is limited to the CDR3, 39 bases, with the frame set at the first base. Germline trimming: 6 bases from V, 10 bases from J; junction bases outside gene matches: 10. From a lookup of the germline V gene, CDR1 and CDR2 are ENHRY and SYGVKD. The library was generated by 5' RACE. Sequencing relied on an Illumina HiSeq 2000. A universal primer binding site was added through template switching, and the final cDNA carried a unique molecular identifier so that TCR cDNA molecules could be counted accurately. Specific primers in the conserved constant-segment region were used to synthesize first-strand cDNA for TCR alpha and beta chains. Each cDNA library was double barcoded, with a SMART-Mk sample barcode plus Illumina barcodes, to control for contamination. TruSeq adapter sequences, together with Illumina sample barcodes, were added in two successive PCR steps. The Illumina HiSeq platform was used with custom primers to sequence TCR alpha and beta cDNA libraries. The authors processed their data as follows. Raw reads were processed with MiGEC to extract unique molecular identifiers, and MiXCR was used to determine CDR3 positions. For each individual, recombination models were inferred using an EM algorithm with the repgenHMM and IGoR tools. The tcR package in R was used for shared clonotype analysis, with sharing normalized by the product of cloneset sizes. Out-of-frame nonproductive sequences were analyzed to study raw recombination free of thymic and clonal selection effects. TCRdb's own reprocessing of the public reads used fastp at Q25 and MiXCR and kept productive beta chains. Each CDR3 protein appears once, grouped with its most common genes and DNA. The V and J calls and clone size come from TCRdb's table, not from the authors' own analysis. In this sample the table shows approximately 530,000 distinct CDR3 sequences, 20% to 25% of which occur a single time. Roughly 0.5% of the sample is taken by the ten largest.

About this clonotype itself: Its antigen has not been determined. The input lacks base qualities; no much larger clone sits a single base away.

The same sample was also studied in work on yellow fever vaccine responses in identical twins. The second study reports: The authors reported that the T cell response to vaccination in identical twins appeared partly convergent and partly personalized. In identical twins, the study followed T cell clones that responded to the vaccine with precision.

The sequenced sample was CD4+ T cells sorted from blood. The chain uses TRBV10-3 and TRBJ1-1, with TRBD1 identical over 8 junction bases. The origin of this receptor is a woman under 30 in good health. The CDR3 region reads CAISEDRAEAAFF. In nucleotide form, the sequence is TGTGCCATCAGCGAGGACAGGGCGGAAGCAGCTTTCTTT.